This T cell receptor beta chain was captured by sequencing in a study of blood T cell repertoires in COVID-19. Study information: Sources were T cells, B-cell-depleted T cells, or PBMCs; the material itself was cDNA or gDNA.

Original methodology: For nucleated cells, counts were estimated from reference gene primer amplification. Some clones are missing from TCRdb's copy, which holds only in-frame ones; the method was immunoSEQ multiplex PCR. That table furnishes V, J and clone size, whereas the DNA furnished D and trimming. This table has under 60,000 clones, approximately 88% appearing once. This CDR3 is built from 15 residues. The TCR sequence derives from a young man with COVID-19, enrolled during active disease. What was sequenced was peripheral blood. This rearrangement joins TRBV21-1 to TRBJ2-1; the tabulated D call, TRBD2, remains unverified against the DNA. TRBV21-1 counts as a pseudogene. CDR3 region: CASSKDLAAYNEQFF. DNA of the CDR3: TGTGCCAGCAGCAAAGACCTAGCGGCCTACAATGAGCAGTTCTTC.